This TCR beta chain was profiled in a study of tumor and adjacent non-tumor tissue in lung cancer. Study in general: Samples averaged roughly 4.3 million productive TCRbeta reads each.

The CDR3 consists of 14 residues. Germline CDR1 and CDR2: SGHAT and FQNNGV. RNA was extracted from bulk tissue without any cell sorting. Chemotherapy-naive patients with new lung cancer underwent thoracic surgery in China, August–November 2014. Study-level points and caveats: Significantly higher TCR diversity was found in tumor than normal lung.

This clonotype has just a few counts. Its antigen is unidentified. Sequence at one end of the junction differs from germline and may be a read error. A modified ARM-PCR protocol with three rounds of nested PCR amplified TCRbeta. TCRdb independently ran MiXCR on the multiplex PCR reads; one entry per CDR3 protein. The repertoire holds more than 70,000 distinct CDR3 sequences, with roughly 62% as singletons. This rearrangement joins TRBV11-2 to TRBJ2-7; 10 bases match TRBD1. The TCR sequence derives from a man between 65 and 85 years old with non-small cell lung cancer. Material: lung tumor tissue. The CDR3 is CSSSPRTGGYEQYF. The CDR3 DNA is TGTTCCAGCAGTCCAAGGACAGGGGGGTACGAGCAGTACTTC.